This T cell receptor (beta chain) is drawn from a study of Graves' ophthalmopathy and Graves' hyperthyroidism. This CDR3 contains 16 residues. Germline loops: CDR1 MNHNS, CDR2 SASEGT. With V trimmed by 5 bases and J by 2 bases, 9 bases remained unmatched. CDR3 regions of TCR beta were amplified from RNA transcripts. HTBI primers were used in a first-round RT-PCR, which preceded a second-round multiplex PCR. TCRdb itself ran the multiplex PCR reads through MiXCR, one entry per CDR3 protein. Among about 200,000 distinct CDR3 sequences listed, 25% to 35% were seen once. The clonotype was recovered from a man in his fifties with Graves' ophthalmopathy. Sequenced sample: peripheral blood. The chain employs TRBV6-1 and TRBJ1-2; 9 bases match TRBD1. Here the CDR3 reads CASSTLPGQGNYGYTF. The CDR3 nucleotides are TGTGCCAGCAGTACCTTACCCGGACAGGGGAACTATGGCTACACCTTC.